A single sample is the source of the 5 T cell receptor beta chains below, sequenced in a study of blood T cell repertoires in COVID-19. Libraries were prepared by immunoSEQ multiplex PCR; TCRdb keeps only in-frame clonotypes and omits some of them. The sample has some 320,000 clones; 88% are singletons. The sequenced sample was peripheral blood. These receptors came from a woman younger than 45 who had recovered from COVID-19.

The rearrangement uses TRBV5-5 and TRBJ1-4; 8 bases are shared with TRBD1. V was clipped by 0 bases and J by 6 bases; unmatched bases: 7. This CDR3 is 16 amino acids long. The germline CDR1 and CDR2 sequences are SGHKS and YYEKEE (reference sequence). The chain's CDR3 is CASSLEQGARDEKLFF. The CDR3 DNA reads as TGTGCCAGCAGCTTGGAGCAGGGGGCGAGAGATGAAAAACTGTTTTTT.

The gene calls are TRBV6-2 or TRBV6-3 and TRBJ1-3; TRBD1 matches 9 bases. There are 15 residues in the CDR3. V trimming: 5 bases; J trimming: 2 bases; junction bases outside the gene matches: 4. Germline-derived CDR1 and CDR2 are MNHEY and SVGEGT. The CDR3 loop reads CASSRTGDPGNTIYF. The CDR3 bases are TGTGCCAGCAGTCGGACAGGGGATCCTGGAAACACCATATATTTT.

This clone was observed a few times. The chain has TRBV5-1 and TRBJ2-1; perhaps TRBD2 as D (5 bases). CDR3 size: 14 residues. Trimming removed 4 bases at V and 2 bases at J, with 10 bases between. In germline, CDR1 is SGHRS, CDR2 YFSETQ. As DNA, the CDR3 is TGCGCCAGCAGCCACGGAGGCACCTACAATGAGCAGTTCTTC. Protein product: CASSHGGTYNEQFF.

The rearrangement uses TRBV4-2 and TRBJ2-1; 9 bases line up with TRBD2. CDR1 LGHNA and CDR2 YNFKEQ come from the germline V gene. The trim removed 2 bases at V and 6 bases at J, leaving 14 bases unmatched. The CDR3 is 18 residues long. The CDR3, as DNA: TGTGCCAGCAGCCAACCCGGGACTAGCAGGATCGTCCCCAATGAGCAGTTCTTC. It translates to CASSQPGTSRIVPNEQFF.

J is TRBJ1-6 and V is TRBV25-1; the match to TRBD1 covers 7 bases. With V trimmed by 3 bases and J by 9 bases, 5 bases remained unmatched. CDR1 and CDR2 (germline): MGHDK, SYGVNS. The CDR3 has 14 residues. The CDR3 here is CASSDRQGGSPLHF. CDR3 in DNA: TGTGCCAGCAGTGATCGACAGGGTGGTTCACCCCTCCACTTT.